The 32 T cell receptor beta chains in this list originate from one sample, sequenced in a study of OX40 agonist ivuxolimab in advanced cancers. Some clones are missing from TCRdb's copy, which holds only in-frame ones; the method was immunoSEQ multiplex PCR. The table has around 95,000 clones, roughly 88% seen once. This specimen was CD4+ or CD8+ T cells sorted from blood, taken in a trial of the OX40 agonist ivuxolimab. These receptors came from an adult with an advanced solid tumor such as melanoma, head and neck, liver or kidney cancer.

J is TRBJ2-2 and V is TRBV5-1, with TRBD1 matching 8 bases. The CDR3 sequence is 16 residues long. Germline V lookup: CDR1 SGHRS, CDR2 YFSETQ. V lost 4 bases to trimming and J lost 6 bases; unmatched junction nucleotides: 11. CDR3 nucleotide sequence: TGCGCCAGCAGCGGCGGGACAGGTCAGATACCCGGGGAGCTGTTTTTT. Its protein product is CASSGGTGQIPGELFF. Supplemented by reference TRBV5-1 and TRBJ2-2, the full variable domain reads KAGVTQTPRYLIKTRGQQVTLSCSPISGHRSVSWYQQTPGQGLQFLFEYFSETQRNKGNFPGRFSGRQFSNSRSEMNVSTLELGDSALYLCASSGGTGQIPGELFFGEGSRLTVL.

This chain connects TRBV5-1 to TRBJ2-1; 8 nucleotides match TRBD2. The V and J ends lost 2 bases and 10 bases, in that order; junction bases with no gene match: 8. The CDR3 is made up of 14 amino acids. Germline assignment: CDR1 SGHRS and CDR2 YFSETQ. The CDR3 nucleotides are TGCGCCAGCAGCTTAAGCGGGGGCCTAGGGGAGCAGTTCTTC. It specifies CASSLSGGLGEQFF.

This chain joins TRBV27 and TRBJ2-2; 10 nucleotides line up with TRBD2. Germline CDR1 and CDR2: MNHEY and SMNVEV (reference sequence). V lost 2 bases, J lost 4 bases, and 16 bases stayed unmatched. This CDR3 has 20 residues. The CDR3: CASSLAGARLAGELTGELFF. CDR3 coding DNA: TGTGCCAGCAGTTTAGCGGGGGCGCGGCTAGCGGGAGAACTCACCGGGGAGCTGTTTTTT.

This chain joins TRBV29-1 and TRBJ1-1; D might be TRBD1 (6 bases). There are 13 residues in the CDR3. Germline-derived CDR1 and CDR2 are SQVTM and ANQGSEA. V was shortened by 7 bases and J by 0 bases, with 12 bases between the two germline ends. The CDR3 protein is CSARGPMNTEAFF. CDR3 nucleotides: TGCAGCGCCCGGGGGCCCATGAACACTGAAGCTTTCTTT. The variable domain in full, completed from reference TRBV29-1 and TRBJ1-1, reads SAVISQKPSRDICQRGTSLTIQCQVDSQVTMMFWYRQQPGQSLTLIATANQGSEATYESGFVIDKFPISRPNLTFSTLTVSNMSPEDSSIYLCSARGPMNTEAFFGQGTRLTVV.

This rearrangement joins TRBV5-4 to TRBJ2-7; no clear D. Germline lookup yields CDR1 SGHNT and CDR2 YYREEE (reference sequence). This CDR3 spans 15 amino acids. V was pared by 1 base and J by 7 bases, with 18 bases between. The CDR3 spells CASSLFGTVLREQYF. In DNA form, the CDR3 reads TGTGCCAGCAGCTTGTTTGGAACTGTACTTCGGGAGCAGTACTTC. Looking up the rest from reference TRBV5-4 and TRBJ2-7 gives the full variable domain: ETGVTQSPTHLIKTRGQQVTLRCSSQSGHNTVSWYQQALGQGPQFIFQYYREEENGRGNFPPRFSGLQFPNYSSELNVNALELDDSALYLCASSLFGTVLREQYFGPGTRLTVT.

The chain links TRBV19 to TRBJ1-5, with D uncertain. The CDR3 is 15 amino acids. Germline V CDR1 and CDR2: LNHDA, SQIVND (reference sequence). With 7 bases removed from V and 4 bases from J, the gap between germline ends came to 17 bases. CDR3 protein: CASNRVGTPNQPQHF. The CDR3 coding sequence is TGTGCCAGTAATAGGGTCGGTACACCAAATCAGCCCCAGCATTTT.

CDR3 amino acids: CASSLGGLTDTQYF. The CDR3 coding sequence is TGTGCCAGCAGCTTGGGCGGGCTCACAGATACGCAGTATTTT. This chain links TRBV7-3 with TRBJ2-3; perhaps TRBD2 as D (5 bases). CDR1 and CDR2 (germline): SGHTA, FQGTGA. The germline V and J ends were trimmed by 3 bases and 2 bases, with 9 bases remaining between them. This CDR3 is 14 amino acids long.

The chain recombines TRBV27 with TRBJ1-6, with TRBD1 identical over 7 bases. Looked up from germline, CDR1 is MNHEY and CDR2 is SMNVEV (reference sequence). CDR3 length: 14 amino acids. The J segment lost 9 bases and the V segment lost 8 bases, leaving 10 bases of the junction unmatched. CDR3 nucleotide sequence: TGTGCCAGCCGAGACGGGACAGAGTCTTCACCCCTCCACTTT. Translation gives CASRDGTESSPLHF.

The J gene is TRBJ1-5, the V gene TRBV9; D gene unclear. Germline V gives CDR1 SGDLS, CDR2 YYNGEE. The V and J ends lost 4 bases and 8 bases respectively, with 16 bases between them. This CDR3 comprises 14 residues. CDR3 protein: CASSPGFPSEPQHF. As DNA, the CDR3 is TGTGCCAGCAGCCCCGGGTTCCCATCAGAGCCCCAGCATTTT.

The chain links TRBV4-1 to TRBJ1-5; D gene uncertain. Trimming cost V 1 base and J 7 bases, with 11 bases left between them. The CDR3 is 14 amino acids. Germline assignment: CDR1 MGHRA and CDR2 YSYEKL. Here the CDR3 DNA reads TGCGCCAGCAGCCAAGCGGGGTCACAGCAGCCCCAGCATTTT. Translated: CASSQAGSQQPQHF.

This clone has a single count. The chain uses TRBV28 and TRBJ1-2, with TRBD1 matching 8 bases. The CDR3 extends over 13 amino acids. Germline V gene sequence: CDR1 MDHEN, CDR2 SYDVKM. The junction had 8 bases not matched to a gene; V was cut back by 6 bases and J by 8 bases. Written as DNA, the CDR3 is TGTGCCAGCAGACTAGACAGGGGAGAGGGCTACACCTTC. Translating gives CASRLDRGEGYTF.

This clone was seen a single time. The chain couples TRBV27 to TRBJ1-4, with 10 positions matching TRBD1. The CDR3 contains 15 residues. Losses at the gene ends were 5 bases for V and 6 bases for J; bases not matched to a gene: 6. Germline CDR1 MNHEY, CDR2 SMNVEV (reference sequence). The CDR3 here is CASSRPGTGDEKLFF. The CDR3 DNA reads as TGTGCCAGCAGTCGACCCGGGACAGGGGATGAAAAACTGTTTTTT.

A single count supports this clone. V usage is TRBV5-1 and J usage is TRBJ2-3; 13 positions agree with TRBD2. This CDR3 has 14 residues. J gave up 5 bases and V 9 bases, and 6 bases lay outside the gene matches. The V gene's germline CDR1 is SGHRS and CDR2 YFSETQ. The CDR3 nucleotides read TGCGCCACACTAGCGGGGGGGCACAAAGATACGCAGTATTTT. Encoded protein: CATLAGGHKDTQYF. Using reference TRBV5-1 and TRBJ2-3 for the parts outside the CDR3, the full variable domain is KAGVTQTPRYLIKTRGQQVTLSCSPISGHRSVSWYQQTPGQGLQFLFEYFSETQRNKGNFPGRFSGRQFSNSRSEMNVSTLELGDSALYLCATLAGGHKDTQYFGPGTRLTVL.

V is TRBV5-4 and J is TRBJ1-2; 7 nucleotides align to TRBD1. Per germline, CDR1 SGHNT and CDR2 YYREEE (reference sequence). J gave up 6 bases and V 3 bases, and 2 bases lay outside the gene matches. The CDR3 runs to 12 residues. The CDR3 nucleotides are TGTGCCAGCAGCTCCGACAGGGATGGCTACACCTTC. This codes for CASSSDRDGYTF.

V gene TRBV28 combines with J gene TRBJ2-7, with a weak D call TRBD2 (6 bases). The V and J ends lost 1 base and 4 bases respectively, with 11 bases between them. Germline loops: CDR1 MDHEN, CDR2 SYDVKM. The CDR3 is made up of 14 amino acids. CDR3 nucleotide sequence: TGTGCCAGCAGTTTATCCACTAGCCTTTACGAGCAGTACTTC. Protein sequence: CASSLSTSLYEQYF.

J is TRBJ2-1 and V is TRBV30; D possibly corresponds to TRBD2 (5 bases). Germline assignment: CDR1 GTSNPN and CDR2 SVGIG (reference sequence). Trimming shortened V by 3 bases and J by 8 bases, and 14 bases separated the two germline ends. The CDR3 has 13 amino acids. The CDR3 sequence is CAWRVGERDEQFF. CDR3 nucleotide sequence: TGTGCCTGGAGGGTCGGGGAGAGAGATGAGCAGTTCTTC.

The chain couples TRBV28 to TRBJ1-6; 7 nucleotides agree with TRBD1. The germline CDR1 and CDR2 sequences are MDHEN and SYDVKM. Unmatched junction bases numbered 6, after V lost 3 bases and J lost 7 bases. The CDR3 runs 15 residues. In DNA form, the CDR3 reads TGTGCCAGCAGTTTGTCCGCAGGGGGGAATTCACCCCTCCACTTT. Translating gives CASSLSAGGNSPLHF.

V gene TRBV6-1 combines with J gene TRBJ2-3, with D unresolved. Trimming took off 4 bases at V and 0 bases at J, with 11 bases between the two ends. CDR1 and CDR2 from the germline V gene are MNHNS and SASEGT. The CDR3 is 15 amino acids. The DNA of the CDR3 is TGTGCCAGCAGTGGGGTGCCATCCAGCACAGATACGCAGTATTTT. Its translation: CASSGVPSSTDTQYF.

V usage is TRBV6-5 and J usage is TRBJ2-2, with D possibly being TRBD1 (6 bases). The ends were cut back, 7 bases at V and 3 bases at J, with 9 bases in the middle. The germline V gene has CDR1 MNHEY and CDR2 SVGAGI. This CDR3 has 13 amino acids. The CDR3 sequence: CASMGADTGELFF. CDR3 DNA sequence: TGTGCCAGCATGGGGGCGGACACCGGGGAGCTGTTTTTT.

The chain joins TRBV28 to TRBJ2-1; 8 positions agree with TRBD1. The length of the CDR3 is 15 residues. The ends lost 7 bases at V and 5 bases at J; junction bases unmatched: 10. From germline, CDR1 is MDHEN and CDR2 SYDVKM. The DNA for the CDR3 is TGTGCCAGCACTAAGAGGACAGGGTTGCACAATGAGCAGTTCTTC. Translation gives CASTKRTGLHNEQFF. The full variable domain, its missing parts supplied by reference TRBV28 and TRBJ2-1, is DVKVTQSSRYLVKRTGEKVFLECVQDMDHENMFWYRQDPGLGLRLIYFSYDVKMKEKGDIPEGYSVSREKKERFSLILESASTNQTSMYLCASTKRTGLHNEQFFGPGTRLTVL.

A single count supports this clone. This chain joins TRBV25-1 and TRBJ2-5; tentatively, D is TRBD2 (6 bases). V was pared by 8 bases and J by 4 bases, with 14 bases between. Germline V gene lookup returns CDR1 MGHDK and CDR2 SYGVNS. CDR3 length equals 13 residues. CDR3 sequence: CASLRRVPETQYF. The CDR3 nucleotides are TGTGCCAGCCTCAGGAGGGTCCCAGAGACCCAGTACTTC.

Here the CDR3 DNA reads TGTGCCACCACAGTCAGGGAAAATCAGCCCCAGCATTTT. Amino acid sequence: CATTVRENQPQHF. The chain combines TRBV28 with TRBJ1-5; TRBD1 is a possible D gene (5 bases). Germline assignment: CDR1 MDHEN and CDR2 SYDVKM. This CDR3 contains 13 residues. V lost 10 bases, J lost 4 bases, and 14 bases lay in between.

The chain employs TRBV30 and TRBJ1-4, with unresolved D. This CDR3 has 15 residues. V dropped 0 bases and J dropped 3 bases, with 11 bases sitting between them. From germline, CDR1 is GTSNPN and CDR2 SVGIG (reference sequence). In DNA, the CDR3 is TGTGCCTGGAGTGTAGGGTCGCAGCCTAATGAAAAACTGTTTTTT. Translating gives CAWSVGSQPNEKLFF. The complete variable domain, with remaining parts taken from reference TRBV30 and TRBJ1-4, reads SQTIHQWPATLVQPVGSPLSLECTVEGTSNPNLYWYRQAAGRGLQLLFYSVGIGQISSEVPQNLSASRPQDRQFILSSKKLLLSDSGFYLCAWSVGSQPNEKLFFGSGTQLSVL.

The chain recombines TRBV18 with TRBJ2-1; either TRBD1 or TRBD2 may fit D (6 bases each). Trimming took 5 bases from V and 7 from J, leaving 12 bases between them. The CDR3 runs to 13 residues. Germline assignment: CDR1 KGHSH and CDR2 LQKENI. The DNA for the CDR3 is TGTGCCAGCTCAATCGGGGGCCTTAATGAGCAGTTCTTC. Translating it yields CASSIGGLNEQFF.

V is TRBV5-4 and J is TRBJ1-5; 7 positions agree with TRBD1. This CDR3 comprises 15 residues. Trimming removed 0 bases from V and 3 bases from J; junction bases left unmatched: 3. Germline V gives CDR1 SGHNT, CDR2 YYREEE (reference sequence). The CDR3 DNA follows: TGTGCCAGCAGCTTGGGGACAGGATCCAATCAGCCCCAGCATTTT. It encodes CASSLGTGSNQPQHF.

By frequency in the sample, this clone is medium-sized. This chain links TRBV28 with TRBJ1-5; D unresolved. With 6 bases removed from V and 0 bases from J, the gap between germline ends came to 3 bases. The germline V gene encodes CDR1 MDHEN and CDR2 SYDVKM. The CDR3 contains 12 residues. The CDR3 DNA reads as TGTGCCAGCAGAAATAGCAATCAGCCCCAGCATTTT. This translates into CASRNSNQPQHF.

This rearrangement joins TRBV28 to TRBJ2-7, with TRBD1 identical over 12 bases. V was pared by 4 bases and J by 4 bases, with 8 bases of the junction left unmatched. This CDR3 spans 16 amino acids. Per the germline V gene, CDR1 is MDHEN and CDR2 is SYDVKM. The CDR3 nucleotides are TGTGCCAGCAGTTCCCCCGGGGACAGGGGGCTTTACGAGCAGTACTTC. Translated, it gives CASSSPGDRGLYEQYF.

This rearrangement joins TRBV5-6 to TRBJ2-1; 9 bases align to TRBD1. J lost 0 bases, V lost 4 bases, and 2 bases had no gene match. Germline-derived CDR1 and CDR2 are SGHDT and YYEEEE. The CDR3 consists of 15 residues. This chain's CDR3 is CASSPGQGSYNEQFF. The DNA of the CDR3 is TGTGCCAGCAGCCCGGGACAGGGCTCCTACAATGAGCAGTTCTTC. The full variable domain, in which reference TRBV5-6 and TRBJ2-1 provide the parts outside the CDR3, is DAGVTQSPTHLIKTRGQQVTLRCSPKSGHDTVSWYQQALGQGPQFIFQYYEEEERQRGNFPDRFSGHQFPNYSSELNVNALLLGDSALYLCASSPGQGSYNEQFFGPGTRLTVL.

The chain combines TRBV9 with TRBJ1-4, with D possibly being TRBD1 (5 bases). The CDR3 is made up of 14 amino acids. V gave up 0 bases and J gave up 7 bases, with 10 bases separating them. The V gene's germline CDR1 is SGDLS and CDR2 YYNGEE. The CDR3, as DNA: TGTGCCAGCAGCGTAGGGGTTAGGGGTGAAAAACTGTTTTTT. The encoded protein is CASSVGVRGEKLFF.

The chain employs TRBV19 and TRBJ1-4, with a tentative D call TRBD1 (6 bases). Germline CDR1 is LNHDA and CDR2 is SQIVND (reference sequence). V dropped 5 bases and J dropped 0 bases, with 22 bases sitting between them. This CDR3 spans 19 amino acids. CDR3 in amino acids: CASSAGTRGTGPTNEKLFF. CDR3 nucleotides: TGTGCCAGTAGTGCCGGAACCAGGGGAACCGGGCCAACTAATGAAAAACTGTTTTTT.

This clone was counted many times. CDR3 sequence: CAWSDVYRGLGNTEAFF. The CDR3 DNA reads as TGTGCCTGGAGTGACGTCTACAGGGGGCTAGGGAACACTGAAGCTTTCTTT. The chain carries TRBV30 and TRBJ1-1; 9 bases match TRBD1. Germline loops: CDR1 GTSNPN, CDR2 SVGIG (reference sequence). The CDR3 is 17 residues long. V was clipped by 1 base and J by 1 base; unmatched bases: 10.

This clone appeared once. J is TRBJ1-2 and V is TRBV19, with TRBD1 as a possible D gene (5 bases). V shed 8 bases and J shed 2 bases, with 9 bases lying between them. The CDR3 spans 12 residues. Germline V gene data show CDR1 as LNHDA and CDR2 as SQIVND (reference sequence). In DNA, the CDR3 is TGTGCCAGTGATGACAGAAACTATGGCTACACCTTC. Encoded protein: CASDDRNYGYTF.